The 21 T cell receptor beta chains listed next were all sequenced from one sample in a study of T cell repertoires in cytomegalovirus infection. Their target antigens are unknown. MiXCR, applied by TCRdb to the reads, yields one record per CDR3 protein. The sample yields roughly 110,000 distinct CDR3 sequences, about 33% seen once. The specimen comprised CD8+ T cells from cultured PBMCs, sampled from culture after CMV antigen stimulation. The receptor set was obtained from a human donor in good health (CMV status not recorded). Some clones in this sample may be carry-over from other donors' samples.

With respect to this clonotype: Given a much more abundant clone one base away, this may be a read error. V and J are TRBV10-3 and TRBJ1-3; perhaps TRBD1 as D (6 bases). In germline, CDR1 is ENHRY, CDR2 SYGVKD. The CDR3 has 14 amino acids. The CDR3, as DNA: TGTACCATCGCGGACAGAATTACTGGAAACACCATATATTTT. Translating gives CTIADRITGNTIYF.

V and J are TRBV2 and TRBJ2-1, with TRBD2 matching 11 bases. The CDR3 extends over 15 amino acids. Germline V gives CDR1 SNHLY, CDR2 FYNNEI. Trimming cost V 6 bases and J 5 bases; bases outside gene matches: 6. The CDR3 DNA follows: TGTGCCAGCAGGCCTCTAGCGGGGGGACACAATGAGCAGTTCTTC. Translated: CASRPLAGGHNEQFF.

The table lists this clonotype with a few counts. The V gene is TRBV12-3 or TRBV12-4, the J gene TRBJ1-1; D gene unclear. The CDR3 has 11 residues. V lost 7 bases to trimming and J lost 5 bases, with 8 bases between them. For the CDR3, the DNA is TGTGCCAGCACAATACAAACTGAAGCTTTCTTT. Residues: CASTIQTEAFF.

The chain recombines TRBV20-1 with TRBJ2-2; 7 bases are a match to TRBD1. The CDR3 has 14 residues. The germline CDR1 and CDR2 sequences are DFQATT and SNEGSKA (reference sequence). Losses at the gene ends were 2 bases for V and 5 bases for J; bases not matched to a gene: 5. The CDR3 bases are TGCAGTGCTAGACAACAGGGGACGACCGGGGAGCTGTTTTTT. It encodes CSARQQGTTGELFF.

The chain couples TRBV7-8 to TRBJ1-2; D perhaps matches TRBD1 (6 bases). Looked up from germline, CDR1 is SGHVS and CDR2 is FQNEAQ. V was cut by 5 bases and J by 8 bases, with 15 bases left in between. The CDR3 runs 13 residues. The CDR3 coding sequence is TGTGCCAGCAGCACCAACAGGGTTACCGGCTACACCTTC. It yields the protein CASSTNRVTGYTF.

V and J are TRBV4-1 and TRBJ1-5; D gene ambiguous. The germline CDR1 and CDR2 sequences are MGHRA and YSYEKL. Trimming shortened V by 3 bases and J by 2 bases, and 8 bases separated the two germline ends. CDR3 size: 14 residues. The CDR3 sequence: CASSQSWGNQPQHF. CDR3 bases: TGCGCCAGCAGCCAGTCTTGGGGCAATCAGCCCCAGCATTTT.

At least ten counts were recorded for this clonotype. J is TRBJ2-7 and V is TRBV7-9, with D unresolved. V lost 5 bases, J lost 0 bases, and 20 bases lay in between. CDR1 and CDR2 from the germline V gene are SEHNR and FQNEAQ (reference sequence). The CDR3 is made up of 17 amino acids. The CDR3 loop reads CASSGGVEDLLSYEQYF. The CDR3 coding sequence is TGTGCCAGCAGCGGTGGAGTAGAGGACCTACTCTCCTACGAGCAGTACTTC.

The chain is built from TRBV7-4 and TRBJ2-2, with D hard to call. Germline V gene data show CDR1 as SGHVT and CDR2 as SQSDAQ. V gave up 6 bases and J gave up 6 bases, with 8 bases separating them. The CDR3 runs 12 residues. For the CDR3, the DNA is TGTGCCAGCAGACAATTCCCCGGGGAGCTGTTTTTT. It encodes CASRQFPGELFF. Full variable domain (outside the CDR3, taken from reference TRBV7-4 and TRBJ2-2): GAGVSQSPRYKVAKRGRDVALRCDSISGHVTLYWYRQTLGQGSEVLTYSQSDAQRDKSGRPSGRFSAERPERSVSTLKIQRTEQGDSAVYLCASRQFPGELFFGEGSRLTVL.

This sequence joins TRBV7-4 and TRBJ2-1, with D unclear. Germline V gives CDR1 SGHVT, CDR2 SQSDAQ. The CDR3 is 14 residues long. The V gene lost 3 bases and the J gene lost 7 bases, with 13 bases spanning the gap. The CDR3 nucleotides read TGTGCCAGCAGCTTTGGGAATTATCGAAATGAGCAGTTCTTC. As protein: CASSFGNYRNEQFF.

The CDR3 region is CASREGGGNEQFF. Written as DNA, the CDR3 is TGTGCCAGCAGGGAAGGCGGAGGGAATGAGCAGTTCTTC. The rearrangement uses TRBV7-9 and TRBJ2-1; D may be TRBD2 (6 bases). The CDR3 has 13 amino acids. Germline V lookup: CDR1 SEHNR, CDR2 FQNEAQ (reference sequence). V was cut by 6 bases and J by 7 bases, with 13 bases left in between.

This clonotype occurred a few times. The rearrangement uses TRBV19 and TRBJ1-4, with D possibly TRBD1 on 5 matching bases. In germline, CDR1 is LNHDA, CDR2 SQIVND (reference sequence). Trimming took 4 bases from V and 7 from J, leaving 10 bases between them. There are 13 residues in the CDR3. The chain's CDR3 is CASSTGLAEKLFF. The DNA of the CDR3 is TGTGCCAGTAGTACAGGGCTGGCTGAAAAACTGTTTTTT.

This clonotype was recorded a few times. This chain connects TRBV6-1 to TRBJ2-6; D uncertain. The V gene's germline CDR1 is MNHNS and CDR2 SASEGT. The CDR3 is 15 amino acids. The V end was cut by 5 bases, the J end by 0 bases, with 8 bases between. As DNA, the CDR3 is TGTGCCAGCAGTCTTCAGAGCTCTGGGGCCAACGTCCTGACTTTC. Translating gives CASSLQSSGANVLTF.

There are many counts of this clonotype. The CDR3 protein is CASRTDTGELFF. CDR3 sequence (DNA): TGTGCCAGCAGGACAGACACCGGGGAGCTGTTTTTT. This chain uses TRBV6-1 with TRBJ2-2; weak D call: TRBD1 (5 bases). Per germline, CDR1 MNHNS and CDR2 SASEGT. CDR3 length: 12 amino acids. The ends were cut back, 6 bases at V and 3 bases at J, with 5 bases in the middle.

This sequence joins TRBV7-2 and TRBJ2-7, with D possibly called TRBD1 or TRBD2 (7 bases each). This CDR3 has 15 residues. Trimming pared 1 base from V and 3 bases from J, leaving 13 bases between. Per the germline V gene, CDR1 is SGHTA and CDR2 is FQGNSA. CDR3 coding DNA: TGTGCCAGCAGCTTAGAGACAGGGACTAACTACGAGCAGTACTTC. Encoded protein: CASSLETGTNYEQYF.

At least ten counts were recorded for this clonotype. This chain joins TRBV28 and TRBJ1-5, with D possibly matching TRBD1 (6 bases). V was clipped by 7 bases and J by 0 bases, with 22 bases between them. The CDR3 contains 18 residues. From germline, CDR1 is MDHEN and CDR2 SYDVKM. The CDR3 is CASNPLWLQGYSNQPQHF. The CDR3 nucleotides are TGTGCCAGCAATCCCTTATGGCTGCAGGGGTATAGCAATCAGCCCCAGCATTTT.

V is TRBV6-2 or TRBV6-3 and J is TRBJ2-1; maybe TRBD1 (5 bases). Deletions cut 5 bases from V and 6 bases from J, with 20 bases between. This CDR3 comprises 16 residues. Germline CDR1 and CDR2: MNHEY and SVGEGT. The CDR3 spells CASSSPRARQGNEQFF. The CDR3 DNA is TGTGCCAGCAGTAGCCCGCGTGCCAGGCAGGGCAATGAGCAGTTCTTC.

There are a few counts of this clonotype. The J gene is TRBJ1-5, the V gene TRBV7-9; 10 nucleotides match TRBD1. Losses at the gene ends were 1 base for V and 5 bases for J; bases not matched to a gene: 2. The CDR3 consists of 15 residues. Germline CDR1 and CDR2: SEHNR and FQNEAQ (reference sequence). The CDR3 sequence is CASSLVGTGDQPQHF. Here the CDR3 DNA reads TGTGCCAGCAGCTTAGTAGGGACAGGGGATCAGCCCCAGCATTTT.

This clonotype occurred a few times. The chain recombines TRBV7-9 with TRBJ2-1; 7 nucleotides agree with TRBD2. The CDR3 totals 14 residues. Losses at the gene ends were 5 bases for V and 5 bases for J; bases not matched to a gene: 6. CDR1 SEHNR and CDR2 FQNEAQ come from the germline V gene (reference sequence). The CDR3 protein is CASSLRGTDNEQFF. The CDR3 coding sequence is TGTGCCAGCAGCCTGCGGGGGACCGACAATGAGCAGTTCTTC.

The chain uses TRBV6-6 and TRBJ2-3; TRBD2 might be the D (6 bases). This CDR3 is 11 amino acids long. In germline, CDR1 is MNHNY, CDR2 SVGAGI (reference sequence). CDR3 residues: CAIGRGDTQYF. In DNA, the CDR3 is TGTGCGATTGGGCGGGGAGATACGCAGTATTTT.

The CDR3 bases are TGCGCCAGCAGCCAAGATACCCGGGGAGCTTTCTTT. Amino acids: CASSQDTRGAFF. The chain joins TRBV4-1 to TRBJ1-1, with D hard to call. The V end was cut by 0 bases, the J end by 10 bases, with 9 bases between. Germline V gene lookup returns CDR1 MGHRA and CDR2 YSYEKL. This CDR3 spans 12 amino acids.

The rearrangement joins TRBV4-2 to TRBJ1-4; D unclear. This CDR3 spans 16 amino acids. The V end was cut by 0 bases, the J end by 8 bases, with 16 bases between. Germline V gives CDR1 LGHNA, CDR2 YNFKEQ. Here the CDR3 DNA reads TGTGCCAGCAGCCAAGATCGCGTTTATCTCTACGAAAAACTGTTTTTT. As protein: CASSQDRVYLYEKLFF.